This TCR beta chain stems from a study of molecular identifiers for immune sequencing clone quantification. From roughly 20,000 to 1,000,000 sorted cells, naive CD8 libraries were generated with 10%, 30% or 50% RNA. The table lists this clonotype with many counts. Antigen specificity is unknown. Previously described methods and listed TCR primers were employed for the bulk TCR libraries. TCRdb passed the PCR reads through MiXCR, listing each CDR3 protein once. Altogether roughly 300,000 distinct CDR3 sequences are present, 24% being singletons, with the ten largest covering about 0.73%. Trimming took off 0 bases at V and 5 bases at J, with 11 bases between the two ends. This CDR3 is built from 13 residues. In germline, CDR1 is GTSNPN, CDR2 SVGIG (reference sequence). Study observations and caveats: Spiked Jurkat TCR RNA equivalent to one cell reportedly surfaced among roughly 1 million naive cells.

The receptor comes from a human donor in good health. Some libraries in this study had Jurkat cell RNA spiked in. The sequencing sample was made of naive CD8+ T cells from blood, with Jurkat cell RNA spiked in. Subset defined: FACS-sorted CD8+CD4-CCR7+CD45RA+ naive T cells. This rearrangement joins TRBV30 to TRBJ2-7; perhaps TRBD1 as D (5 bases). CDR3 protein: CAWSVGPRDEQYF. CDR3 nucleotides: TGTGCCTGGAGTGTAGGCCCCAGGGACGAGCAGTACTTC.